The clone carrying this T cell receptor (beta chain) occurred a few times. TCR beta libraries used approximately 2.2 micrograms of DNA from cryopreserved PBMCs. This sample is part of a study of cytotoxic CD8 clonotypes in ibrutinib-treated CLL. As for the study in general: The patients comprised about a dozen relapsed/refractory and around 15 treatment-naive cases, around 17 IGHV unmutated. Partial response occurred in roughly 25 patients and complete response in 2; at median roughly 74 months, roughly 15 remained remitted and some 12 progressed.

The CDR3 covers 15 residues. The V end was cut by 5 bases, the J end by 3 bases, with 17 bases between. CDR1 is MNHEY and CDR2 is SVGAGI in the germline V gene. Profiling relied on immunoSEQ multiplex PCR, and the TCRdb table lists in-frame clones only, not all of them. The table has approximately 140,000 clones, 70% to 85% seen once. The chain has TRBV6-5 and TRBJ2-7; D perhaps matches TRBD2 (7 bases). This TCR came from a human donor with chronic lymphocytic leukemia. Sequencing used PBMCs, obtained after 12 months of ibrutinib treatment. CDR3: CASSRQWGGRYEQYF. CDR3 DNA: TGTGCCAGCAGTCGTCAATGGGGGGGCCGCTACGAGCAGTACTTC.